The text below deals with one TCR beta chain. Which antigen it targets is not known. Within one base of it there is no much larger clone, and no base qualities were kept. The CDR3 has 11 amino acids, counting the end cysteine and phenylalanine. The only DNA kept is the CDR3, 33 bases in frame from the first base. CDR1 and CDR2, looked up from the germline V gene, are SNHLY and FYNNEI. The junction shows trimming of 4 bases on V and 12 bases on J, plus 13 bases between the germline ends. The CDR3 regions of human TCRbeta chains were subjected to immunosequencing. The authors' analysis ran thus. TCRs in the repertoires were matched against a reference library of SARS-CoV-2-specific TCRs that had been generated with the MIRA antigen-specificity platform. Breadth was defined as the fraction of unique TCRs that were SARS-CoV-2-associated. Depth was defined as the fraction of total T cells that were SARS-CoV-2-associated. Using the MIRA data, every spike-specific TCR was mapped to the spike region that the TCR reacted to and assigned to either a CD4 or a CD8 class. Log10-transformed breadth and depth values were compared by one-way ANOVA with Sidak's multiple comparisons tests. TCRdb provides this immuneACCESS table in a form limited to in-frame rearrangements. Some clones are lacking; in checked studies, under half of them reflect an unresolved V gene, and why the rest are absent is not known. Clonal size and the V and J genes are those of that table, whereas D and trimming came from the DNA. The sample table shows roughly 120,000 clones, and 85% are seen once. In total, the top ten clones hold just under 4.5% of the sample.

The time point label here, explained by the study, means: about 28 days (+/-7) after the second vaccine dose. AZD1222 recipients with second doses at about 4 weeks or about 12 weeks were pooled, because spike-specific TCR depth and breadth did not differ between schedules. Samples from vaccinated people were obtained from the UK trials COV001 and COV002, which included a single-blind randomized controlled phase 2/3 trial of AZD1222 (ChAdOx1 nCoV-19) in healthy adults. Trial participant PBMC samples were collected at day 0 and day 28 after the second dose for TCRbeta chain sequencing. The data originate from a study of T cell responses to AZD1222 COVID-19 vaccine (dated by TCRdb to 2020 to 2022). About the investigation overall: A total of approximately 230 trial participants underwent TCR sequencing, of whom 207 received two doses of AZD1222 and around 26 received two doses of the MenACWY control vaccine. Trial participants were enrolled by age into 18-55, 56-69 and 70-plus year subgroups, with 148, 28 and 57 TCR-sequenced participants respectively. Points the paper makes about the study in general: In the small 56-69-year group, the increase in depth fell short of significance, most likely because of low power. No day 14 peak-response samples were available, so repertoires were characterized only after the peak T cell response. Conclusions about previously exposed vaccinees were limited because only a handful of AZD1222 recipients were SARS-CoV-2 seropositive at baseline. CD4 TCRs associated with the vaccine covered the entire spike protein, and the dominant responses were in regions 160-218 and 743-854. Participants were mostly white British and included more females than males, and it was suggested by the authors that clonal diversity may have been underestimated. Reportedly, almost half of the unique spike-specific TCRs recognized epitopes lying outside the regions that are mutated in the B.1.351 and B.1.1.7 variants. After two AZD1222 doses, spike-specific TCR breadth and depth were significantly higher than at day 0 and than in MenACWY recipients.

The rearranged segments are TRBV2 and TRBJ2-7; the D gene could be either TRBD1 or TRBD2, each agreeing at 6 bases. The receptor was isolated from an adult who received the AZD1222 COVID-19 vaccine. Sequencing used peripheral blood, obtained 28 days after the second AZD1222 dose. The CDR3 in this case is CASSAYGGRYF. The nucleotides read TGTGCCAGCAGTGCCTACGGGGGCAGGTACTTC.